The next 28 T cell receptor beta chains were all read from a single sample in a study of cytomegalovirus exposure and HLA in healthy donors. The data were produced by immunoSEQ multiplex PCR, yet TCRdb's version contains in-frame clones alone and is incomplete. The table records some 98,000 clones, roughly 87% of them present only once. Sequences were obtained from PBMCs. The source is a man between 18 and 29 years old in good health and CMV-seropositive.

This chain connects TRBV6-5 to TRBJ2-1; TRBD1 matches at 7 bases. V lost 7 bases to trimming and J lost 3 bases; unmatched junction nucleotides: 6. The CDR3 is made up of 14 amino acids. The germline gives CDR1 MNHEY, CDR2 SVGAGI. CDR3: CASKRQGDYNEQFF. The DNA of the CDR3 is TGTGCCAGCAAAAGGCAGGGGGACTACAATGAGCAGTTCTTC.

The J gene is TRBJ2-7, the V gene TRBV28, with TRBD1 identical over 7 bases. CDR1 and CDR2 (germline): MDHEN, SYDVKM. With 3 bases clipped from V and 0 bases from J, the junction kept 11 bases outside the gene matches. The CDR3 consists of 17 residues. The CDR3 coding sequence is TGTGCCAGCAGTTTTGCGGCGACAGGGTTGAGCTCCTACGAGCAGTACTTC. It translates to CASSFAATGLSSYEQYF.

The chain combines TRBV7-9 with TRBJ2-5; 8 nucleotides agree with TRBD2. Trimming at V came to 5 bases and at J to 5 bases, leaving 13 bases not matched to a gene. The CDR3 is 16 residues long. Germline V gene sequence: CDR1 SEHNR, CDR2 FQNEAQ (reference sequence). DNA for the CDR3: TGTGCCAGCAGCGGCGGGGTTGCGGGGGGCCCGGAGACCCAGTACTTC. It specifies CASSGGVAGGPETQYF.

The J gene is TRBJ2-7, the V gene TRBV5-4; possible D gene TRBD2, 5 bases. CDR3 size: 14 residues. Trimming pared 3 bases from V and 6 bases from J, leaving 16 bases between. Germline CDR1 and CDR2: SGHNT and YYREEE (reference sequence). CDR3 in DNA: TGTGCCAGCAGCTATGAACTAGGATCCACCGAGCAGTACTTC. This gives the protein CASSYELGSTEQYF.

The chain is built from TRBV10-3 and TRBJ2-1; 8 bases match TRBD2. Trimming cost V 3 bases and J 6 bases; bases outside gene matches: 7. CDR1 and CDR2 (germline): ENHRY, SYGVKD. CDR3 length: 15 amino acids. As DNA, the CDR3 is TGTGCCATCAGTGACCCGGGGCTAGCGGGCAATGAGCAGTTCTTC. This encodes CAISDPGLAGNEQFF.

V gene TRBV4-3 combines with J gene TRBJ2-2; 14 bases fit TRBD2. Per germline, CDR1 LGHNA and CDR2 YSLEER. The CDR3 is 20 residues long. Trimming at V came to 0 bases and at J to 7 bases, leaving 13 bases not matched to a gene. In nucleotides, the CDR3 is TGCGCCAGCAGCCAAGACGTGGGGACGGGACTAGCGGGAGTTGGCGGGGAGCTGTTTTTT. Its translation is CASSQDVGTGLAGVGGELFF.

This sequence joins TRBV6-1 and TRBJ1-3, with TRBD1 matching over 8 bases. J lost 2 bases, V lost 3 bases, and 6 bases had no gene match. CDR1 and CDR2 (germline): MNHNS, SASEGT. The CDR3 consists of 16 residues. CDR3 sequence (DNA): TGTGCCAGCAGTGACCCATCGACAGGGGCTGGAAACACCATATATTTT. Encoded protein: CASSDPSTGAGNTIYF.

This clone occurred a few times. This rearrangement joins TRBV7-3 to TRBJ2-3; TRBD2 matches at 7 bases. The CDR3 contains 16 residues. J lost 0 bases, V lost 4 bases, and 7 bases had no gene match. Germline V gene lookup returns CDR1 SGHTA and CDR2 FQGTGA. This chain's CDR3 is CASSWSGDTSTDTQYF. CDR3 coding DNA: TGTGCCAGCAGCTGGAGCGGGGATACTAGCACAGATACGCAGTATTTT.

In its sample, this clone was seen once. The V call is TRBV4-3, the J call TRBJ1-2; D not certain. The CDR3 runs to 16 residues. Germline CDR1 is LGHNA and CDR2 is YSLEER. The V end was cut by 0 bases, the J end by 5 bases, with 16 bases between. CDR3 in amino acids: CASSQDFRGGGYGYTF. The CDR3 DNA reads as TGCGCCAGCAGCCAAGACTTCAGAGGAGGAGGGTATGGCTACACCTTC.

The chain has TRBV19 and TRBJ2-7; 7 bases align to TRBD2. V lost 1 base and J lost 2; bases outside the gene matches: 5. This CDR3 has 15 residues. The germline V gene has CDR1 LNHDA and CDR2 SQIVND (reference sequence). The CDR3 loop is CASSIARDYAYEQYF. The CDR3 bases are TGTGCCAGTAGTATAGCCCGGGACTACGCCTACGAGCAGTACTTC.

The chain carries TRBV10-3 and TRBJ2-3, with 10 bases fitting TRBD1. J was trimmed by 2 bases and V by 4 bases; bases with no gene match: 15. The CDR3 runs to 19 residues. CDR1 is ENHRY and CDR2 is SYGVKD in the germline V gene. For the CDR3, the DNA is TGTGCCATCAGTGGCTCGCCCTCCGGGACAGGGGATAACACAGATACGCAGTATTTT. Translation gives CAISGSPSGTGDNTDTQYF.

V and J are TRBV5-1 and TRBJ2-5; 8 positions match TRBD2. V was clipped by 5 bases and J by 5 bases; unmatched bases: 11. Germline lookup yields CDR1 SGHRS and CDR2 YFSETQ. The CDR3 has 15 amino acids. The CDR3 DNA sequence: TGCGCCAGCAGGGAACGGGGGGGCCGGGAGGAGACCCAGTACTTC. It translates to CASRERGGREETQYF.

This chain connects TRBV19 to TRBJ2-7, with 11 bases that match TRBD2. This CDR3 is 14 amino acids long. Trimming removed 3 bases from V and 7 bases from J; junction bases left unmatched: 5. Germline CDR1 LNHDA, CDR2 SQIVND (reference sequence). The CDR3, as DNA: TGTGCCAGTAGTATCGCGGGACTAGCGGTTGAGCAGTACTTC. Translation gives CASSIAGLAVEQYF.

This chain connects TRBV7-2 to TRBJ2-7, with D possibly matching TRBD2 (5 bases). The CDR3 loop spans 13 amino acids. Germline V gene lookup returns CDR1 SGHTA and CDR2 FQGNSA. The germline V and J ends were trimmed by 3 bases and 2 bases, with 8 bases remaining between them. The CDR3 DNA reads as TGTGCCAGCAGCTTTTACGGGGCCTACGAGCAGTACTTC. Protein: CASSFYGAYEQYF. Full variable domain (rest looked up from reference TRBV7-2 and TRBJ2-7): GAGVSQSPSNKVTEKGKDVELRCDPISGHTALYWYRQSLGQGLEFLIYFQGNSAPDKSGLPSDRFSAERTGGSVSTLTIQRTQQEDSAVYLCASSFYGAYEQYFGPGTRLTVT.

The chain joins TRBV10-3 to TRBJ2-3; D gene uncertain. CDR3 length equals 13 residues. Germline V CDR1 and CDR2: ENHRY, SYGVKD. V lost 3 bases, J lost 4 bases, and 8 bases lay in between. The CDR3 nucleotides read TGTGCCATCAGTGAATTTGGCTCAGATACGCAGTATTTT. Translating gives CAISEFGSDTQYF.

Here the CDR3 DNA reads TGTGCCAGCAGTCCCCCCCTAGCGGAGACCGGGGAGCTGTTTTTT. Translating it yields CASSPPLAETGELFF. This sequence joins TRBV28 and TRBJ2-2; 7 bases line up with TRBD2. Unmatched junction bases numbered 8, after V lost 5 bases and J lost 5 bases. Germline assignment: CDR1 MDHEN and CDR2 SYDVKM. The CDR3 is made up of 15 amino acids.

The chain recombines TRBV7-2 with TRBJ1-2; no definite D call. From germline, CDR1 is SGHTA and CDR2 FQGNSA. Trimming pared 5 bases from V and 2 bases from J, leaving 15 bases between. The CDR3 is 15 residues long. The CDR3 reads CASSPGRVTNYGYTF. CDR3 bases: TGTGCCAGCAGCCCTGGGCGGGTTACCAACTATGGCTACACCTTC.

The rearrangement joins TRBV7-2 to TRBJ2-7; TRBD2 matches 7 bases. CDR3 length: 15 residues. Germline assignment: CDR1 SGHTA and CDR2 FQGNSA. V gave up 1 base and J gave up 2 bases; unmatched junction bases: 5. The CDR3 sequence is CASSLERTRTYEQYF. The DNA of the CDR3 is TGTGCCAGCAGCTTAGAGAGGACTAGAACCTACGAGCAGTACTTC.

The genes are TRBV7-9 and TRBJ1-4; D unresolved. Trimming left V 2 bases short and J 7 bases short, with 11 bases between. CDR3 size: 14 residues. The germline V gene encodes CDR1 SEHNR and CDR2 FQNEAQ (reference sequence). The CDR3: CASSLRQAGEKLFF. As DNA, the CDR3 is TGTGCCAGCAGCTTACGCCAAGCAGGTGAAAAACTGTTTTTT. The full variable domain, rest sourced from reference TRBV7-9 and TRBJ1-4, is DTGVSQNPRHKITKRGQNVTFRCDPISEHNRLYWYRQTLGQGPEFLTYFQNEAQLEKSRLLSDRFSAERPKGSFSTLEIQRTEQGDSAMYLCASSLRQAGEKLFFGSGTQLSVL.

This clone has only a few counts. The rearrangement uses TRBV28 and TRBJ2-7, with TRBD1 identical over 11 bases. V gave up 2 bases and J gave up 3 bases; unmatched junction bases: 0. CDR3 size: 14 residues. The germline gives CDR1 MDHEN, CDR2 SYDVKM. CDR3 sequence (DNA): TGTGCCAGCAGTTTAGGGACAGGGGGCTACGAGCAGTACTTC. It encodes CASSLGTGGYEQYF. Using reference TRBV28 and TRBJ2-7 for the parts outside the CDR3, the full variable domain is DVKVTQSSRYLVKRTGEKVFLECVQDMDHENMFWYRQDPGLGLRLIYFSYDVKMKEKGDIPEGYSVSREKKERFSLILESASTNQTSMYLCASSLGTGGYEQYFGPGTRLTVT.

This clone was recorded only once. The chain links TRBV19 to TRBJ1-1; D ambiguous. V was clipped by 2 bases and J by 0 bases, with 10 bases between them. The CDR3 sequence is 15 residues long. Germline-derived CDR1 and CDR2 are LNHDA and SQIVND (reference sequence). The CDR3 region is CASSITAQLNTEAFF. CDR3 bases: TGTGCCAGTAGTATAACTGCACAGCTGAACACTGAAGCTTTCTTT.

V and J are TRBV5-4 and TRBJ1-6; D might be TRBD1 (6 bases). Trimming left V 4 bases short and J 7 bases short, with 21 bases between. The CDR3 extends over 17 amino acids. Germline V gene data show CDR1 as SGHNT and CDR2 as YYREEE (reference sequence). The chain's CDR3 is CASSPRPNGQINSPLHF. For the CDR3, the DNA is TGTGCCAGCAGCCCCAGACCCAACGGACAGATCAATTCACCCCTCCACTTT.

The rearrangement joins TRBV9 to TRBJ2-5; TRBD1 might be the D (5 bases). V was shortened by 3 bases and J by 1 base, with 13 bases between the two germline ends. Germline V gene lookup returns CDR1 SGDLS and CDR2 YYNGEE. This CDR3 spans 15 amino acids. The CDR3 protein is CASSGRDSLQETQYF. In nucleotides, the CDR3 is TGTGCCAGCAGCGGACGTGACAGTCTCCAAGAGACCCAGTACTTC.

The chain is built from TRBV7-7 and TRBJ2-6; D remains unclear. The CDR3 is made up of 18 amino acids. Trimming cost V 5 bases and J 5 bases, with 22 bases left between them. In germline, CDR1 is SSHAT, CDR2 FNYEAQ (reference sequence). CDR3 amino acids: CASSTNPVPQSRANVLTF. In DNA, the CDR3 is TGTGCCAGCAGCACAAATCCAGTGCCACAAAGTCGGGCCAACGTCCTGACTTTC.

This clone came up once. CDR3 residues: CASSQDRAGDSTQYF. CDR3 coding DNA: TGCGCCAGCAGCCAAGATCGAGCGGGAGATAGTACGCAGTATTTT. The rearrangement links TRBV4-1 to TRBJ2-3; 8 bases align to TRBD2. This CDR3 is built from 15 residues. Losses at the gene ends were 0 bases for V and 8 bases for J; bases not matched to a gene: 7. CDR1 and CDR2 (germline): MGHRA, YSYEKL.

This clone appeared a single time. V is TRBV4-3 and J is TRBJ2-3; 7 nucleotides align to TRBD2. Germline-derived CDR1 and CDR2 are LGHNA and YSLEER. V shed 2 bases and J 1 base; nucleotides not matched to a gene: 9. This CDR3 comprises 17 residues. DNA for the CDR3: TGCGCCAGCAGCCAATGGACTTCTAGCGGACGCACAGATACGCAGTATTTT. Residues: CASSQWTSSGRTDTQYF.

This clone was recorded only once. V gene TRBV7-2 combines with J gene TRBJ2-7, with D perhaps matching TRBD1 (7 bases). CDR1 and CDR2 from the germline V gene are SGHTA and FQGNSA. V was shortened by 4 bases and J by 4 bases, with 20 bases between the two germline ends. This CDR3 has 16 residues. The CDR3 DNA sequence: TGTGCCAGCAGCTCCTACCCGACAGGGCGGGGTTACGAGCAGTACTTC. Encoded protein: CASSSYPTGRGYEQYF.

The chain uses TRBV5-1 and TRBJ2-7, with 8 bases fitting TRBD1. The junction had 10 bases not matched to a gene; V was cut back by 6 bases and J by 5 bases. CDR1 and CDR2 from the germline V gene are SGHRS and YFSETQ. The CDR3 extends over 14 amino acids. The CDR3 loop is CASTADRDINEQYF. The CDR3 nucleotides are TGCGCCAGCACCGCGGACAGGGACATCAACGAGCAGTACTTC.